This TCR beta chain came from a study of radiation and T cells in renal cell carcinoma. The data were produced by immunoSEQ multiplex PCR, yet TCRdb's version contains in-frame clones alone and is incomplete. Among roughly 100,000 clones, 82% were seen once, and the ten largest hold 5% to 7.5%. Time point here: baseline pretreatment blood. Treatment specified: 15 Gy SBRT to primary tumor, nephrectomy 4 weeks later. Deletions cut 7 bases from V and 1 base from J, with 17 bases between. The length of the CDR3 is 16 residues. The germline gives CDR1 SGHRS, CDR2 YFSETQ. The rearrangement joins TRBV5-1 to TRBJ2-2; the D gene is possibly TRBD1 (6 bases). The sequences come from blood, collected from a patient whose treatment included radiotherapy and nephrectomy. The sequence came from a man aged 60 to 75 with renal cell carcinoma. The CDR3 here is CASGKVAQGNTGELFF. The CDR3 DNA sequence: TGCGCCAGCGGTAAAGTAGCACAGGGGAACACCGGGGAGCTGTTTTTT.